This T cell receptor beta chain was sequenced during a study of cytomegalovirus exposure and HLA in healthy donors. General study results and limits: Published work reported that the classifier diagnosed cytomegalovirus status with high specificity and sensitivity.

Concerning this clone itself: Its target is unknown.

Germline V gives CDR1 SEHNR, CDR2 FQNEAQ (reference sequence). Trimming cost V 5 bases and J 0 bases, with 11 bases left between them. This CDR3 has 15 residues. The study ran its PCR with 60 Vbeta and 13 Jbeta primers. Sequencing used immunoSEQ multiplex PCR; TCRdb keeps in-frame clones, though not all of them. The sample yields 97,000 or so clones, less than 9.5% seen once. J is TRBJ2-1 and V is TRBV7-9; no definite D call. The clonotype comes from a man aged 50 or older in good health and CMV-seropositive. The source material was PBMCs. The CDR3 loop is CASSRSLSSYNEQFF. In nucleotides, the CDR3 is TGTGCCAGCAGCCGAAGTTTGAGCTCCTACAATGAGCAGTTCTTC.